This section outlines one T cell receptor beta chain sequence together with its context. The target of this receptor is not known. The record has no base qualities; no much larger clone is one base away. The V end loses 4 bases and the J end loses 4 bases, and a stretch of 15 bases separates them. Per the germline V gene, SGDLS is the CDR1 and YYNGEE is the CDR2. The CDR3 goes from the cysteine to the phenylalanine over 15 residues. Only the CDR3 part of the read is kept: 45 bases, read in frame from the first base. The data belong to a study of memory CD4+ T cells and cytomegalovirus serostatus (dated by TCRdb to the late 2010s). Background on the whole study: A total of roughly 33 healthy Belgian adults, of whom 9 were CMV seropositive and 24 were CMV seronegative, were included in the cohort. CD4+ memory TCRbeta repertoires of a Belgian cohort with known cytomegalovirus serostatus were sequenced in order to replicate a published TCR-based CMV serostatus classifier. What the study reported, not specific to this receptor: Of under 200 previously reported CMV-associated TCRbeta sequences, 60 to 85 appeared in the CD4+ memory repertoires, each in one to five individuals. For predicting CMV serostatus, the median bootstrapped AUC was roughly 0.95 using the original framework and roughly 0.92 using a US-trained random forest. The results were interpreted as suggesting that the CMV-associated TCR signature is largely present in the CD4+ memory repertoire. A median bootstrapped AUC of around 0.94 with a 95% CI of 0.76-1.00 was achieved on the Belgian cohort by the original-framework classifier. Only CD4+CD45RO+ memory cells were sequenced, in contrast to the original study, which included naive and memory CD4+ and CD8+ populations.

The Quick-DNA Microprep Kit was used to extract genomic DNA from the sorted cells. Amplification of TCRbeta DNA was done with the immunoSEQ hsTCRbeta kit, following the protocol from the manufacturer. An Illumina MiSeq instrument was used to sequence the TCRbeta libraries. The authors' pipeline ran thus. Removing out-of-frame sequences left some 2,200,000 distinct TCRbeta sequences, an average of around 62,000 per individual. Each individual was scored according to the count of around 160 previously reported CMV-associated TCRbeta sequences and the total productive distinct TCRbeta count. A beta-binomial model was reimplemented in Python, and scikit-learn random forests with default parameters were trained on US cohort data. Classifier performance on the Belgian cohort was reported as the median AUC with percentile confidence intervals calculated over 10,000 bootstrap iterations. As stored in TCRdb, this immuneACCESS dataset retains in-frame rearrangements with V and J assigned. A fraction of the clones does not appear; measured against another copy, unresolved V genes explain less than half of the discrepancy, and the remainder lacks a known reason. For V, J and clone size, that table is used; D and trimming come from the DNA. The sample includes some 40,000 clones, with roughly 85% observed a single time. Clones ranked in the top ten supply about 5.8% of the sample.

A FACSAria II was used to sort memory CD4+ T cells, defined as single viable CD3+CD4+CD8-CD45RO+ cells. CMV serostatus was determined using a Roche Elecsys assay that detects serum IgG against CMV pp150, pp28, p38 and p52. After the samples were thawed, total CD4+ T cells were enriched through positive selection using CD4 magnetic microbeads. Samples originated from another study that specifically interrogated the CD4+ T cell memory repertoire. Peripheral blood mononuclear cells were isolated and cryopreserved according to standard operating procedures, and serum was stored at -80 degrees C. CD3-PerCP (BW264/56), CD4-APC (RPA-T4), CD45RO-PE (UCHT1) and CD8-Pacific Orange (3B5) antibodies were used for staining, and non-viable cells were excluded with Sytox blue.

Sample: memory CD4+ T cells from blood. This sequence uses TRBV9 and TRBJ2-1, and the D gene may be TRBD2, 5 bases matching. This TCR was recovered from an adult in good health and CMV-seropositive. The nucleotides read TGTGCCAGCAGCCATCCCAATCGGGGTTACAATGAGCAGTTCTTC. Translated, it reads CASSHPNRGYNEQFF.